The 6 T cell receptor beta chains in this list originate from one sample, sequenced in a study of blood T cell repertoires in COVID-19. The repertoire was sequenced with immunoSEQ multiplex PCR; TCRdb's copy has only in-frame clones and lacks some. The table lists 350,000 to 400,000 clones, 90% to 95% of them singletons. Sequencing input: PBMCs or T cells enriched from blood (not recorded which). The receptors were sampled from a woman in her thirties or forties who had been exposed to COVID-19.

The CDR3 nucleotides read TGTGCCAGCAGCGCGGCCCAGGGGCAAGGTAATTCACCCCTCCACTTT. Its protein is CASSAAQGQGNSPLHF. The gene calls are TRBV9 and TRBJ1-6; D might be TRBD1 (6 bases). V lost 3 bases and J 6 bases, leaving 16 bases between the germline ends. Per the germline V gene, CDR1 is SGDLS and CDR2 is YYNGEE. CDR3 size: 16 residues.

This clone has a single count. The chain is built from TRBV11-2 and TRBJ1-3; a possible D gene is TRBD1 (6 bases). The CDR3 length is 14 residues. Trimming pared 8 bases from V and 3 bases from J, leaving 14 bases between. Germline values: CDR1 SGHAT, CDR2 FQNNGV. The CDR3 here is CASGAGTSGNTIYF. In DNA form, the CDR3 reads TGTGCCAGCGGCGCCGGGACAAGTGGAAACACCATATATTTT.

The J gene is TRBJ2-1, the V gene TRBV11-2, with TRBD1 identical over 8 bases. Germline CDR1 SGHAT, CDR2 FQNNGV. This CDR3 has 15 residues. V dropped 6 bases and J dropped 3; count of bases not matched to a gene: 7. This CDR3 reads CASSPSGQGYNEQFF. The CDR3 coding sequence is TGTGCCAGCAGTCCCTCTGGACAGGGCTACAATGAGCAGTTCTTC.

This rearrangement joins TRBV20-1 to TRBJ1-2; possible D gene TRBD1, 5 bases. CDR3 length equals 10 residues. The germline CDR1 and CDR2 sequences are DFQATT and SNEGSKA (reference sequence). With 3 bases removed from V and 10 bases from J, the gap between germline ends came to 9 bases. DNA of the CDR3: TGCAGTGCTAGCGGGGGACTCTACACCTTC. Protein: CSASGGLYTF.

The V and J genes are TRBV6-6 and TRBJ2-7; no reliable D call. The V end lost 0 bases, the J end lost 7 bases, and 19 bases lay between the germline ends. The V gene's germline CDR1 is MNHNY and CDR2 SVGAGI (reference sequence). The CDR3 spans 16 residues. The CDR3 here is CASSYSIRVQTQEQYF. Written as DNA, the CDR3 is TGTGCCAGCAGTTACTCTATCCGGGTCCAGACGCAAGAGCAGTACTTC.

By share of the sample, this clone is medium-sized. The CDR3 loop reads CSVERDSSYNEQFF. CDR3 nucleotides: TGCAGCGTTGAGCGGGATAGCTCCTACAATGAGCAGTTCTTC. The rearrangement uses TRBV29-1 and TRBJ2-1; tentatively, D is TRBD2 (6 bases). CDR3 length equals 14 residues. In germline, CDR1 is SQVTM, CDR2 ANQGSEA. Trimming took 3 bases from V and 0 from J, leaving 9 bases between them.